The 25 T cell receptor beta chains below come from one sample, sequenced in a study of blood T cell repertoires in COVID-19. The table came from immunoSEQ multiplex PCR; TCRdb's copy has only in-frame clones and leaves some out. The sample contains just over 75,000 clones, roughly 89% of which appear only once. The sequenced sample consisted of peripheral blood. The receptor source for this set is a woman over 75 with active or convalescent COVID-19.

This clone was counted once. The rearrangement links TRBV9 to TRBJ2-3; 9 nucleotides match TRBD2. This CDR3 spans 16 amino acids. V shed 0 bases and J 1 base; nucleotides not matched to a gene: 3. CDR1 is SGDLS and CDR2 is YYNGEE in the germline V gene. CDR3 in DNA: TGTGCCAGCAGCGTAGGACTAGCGGCCCGCACAGATACGCAGTATTTT. This translates into CASSVGLAARTDTQYF.

The genes are TRBV7-2 and TRBJ2-5, with 9 bases fitting TRBD1. CDR1 SGHTA and CDR2 FQGNSA come from the germline V gene. This CDR3 contains 16 residues. The junction had 9 bases not matched to a gene; V was cut back by 5 bases and J by 2 bases. In DNA form, the CDR3 reads TGTGCCAGCAGCCTAACAGGGGGCGCTTGGCAAGAGACCCAGTACTTC. This translates into CASSLTGGAWQETQYF.

This clone has only a few counts. The CDR3 reads CASRTGGYSNQPQHF. DNA of the CDR3: TGTGCCAGTAGGACAGGGGGCTATAGCAATCAGCCCCAGCATTTT. This rearrangement joins TRBV19 to TRBJ1-5; 10 bases fit TRBD1. Unmatched junction bases numbered 2, after V lost 6 bases and J lost 0 bases. The CDR3 length is 15 residues. Germline CDR1 and CDR2: LNHDA and SQIVND (reference sequence). Full variable domain (remainder filled in from reference TRBV19 and TRBJ1-5): DGGITQSPKYLFRKEGQNVTLSCEQNLNHDAMYWYRQDPGQGLRLIYYSQIVNDFQKGDIAEGYSVSREKKESFPLTVTSAQKNPTAFYLCASRTGGYSNQPQHFGDGTRLSIL.

CDR3 in DNA: TGTGCCAGCAGCTTAGGAAGGACTAGCGGGATGAGCACAGATACGCAGTATTTT. Protein product: CASSLGRTSGMSTDTQYF. This chain links TRBV7-8 with TRBJ2-3, with TRBD2 identical over 12 bases. Germline CDR1 is SGHVS and CDR2 is FQNEAQ. CDR3 length equals 18 residues. V trimming: 1 base; J trimming: 0 bases; junction bases outside the gene matches: 5.

This clone was found once. The V and J genes are TRBV19 and TRBJ1-1, with D perhaps TRBD1 (5 bases). This CDR3 region has 14 residues. Germline CDR1 is LNHDA and CDR2 is SQIVND (reference sequence). The ends were cut back, 2 bases at V and 6 bases at J, with 13 bases in the middle. DNA for the CDR3: TGTGCCAGTAGTATAACCGCAGGGTACGCTGAAGCTTTCTTT. Its translation: CASSITAGYAEAFF.

This clone was seen just once. J is TRBJ2-7 and V is TRBV3-1 (or the pseudogene TRBV3-2); TRBD2 aligns across 10 bases. Per the germline V gene, CDR1 is LGHDT and CDR2 is YNNKEL (reference sequence). The length of the CDR3 is 15 residues. The V segment lost 0 bases and the J segment 7 bases; nucleotides outside the gene matches: 6. CDR3 residues: CASSQDVAGGREQYF. The CDR3 coding sequence is TGTGCCAGCAGCCAAGATGTAGCGGGAGGACGAGAGCAGTACTTC.

The chain has TRBV7-2 and TRBJ2-5; a possible D gene is TRBD2 (7 bases). CDR1 and CDR2 from the germline V gene are SGHTA and FQGNSA. The CDR3 totals 13 residues. Trimming shortened V by 4 bases and J by 5 bases, and 11 bases separated the two germline ends. This CDR3 reads CASSSGGRETQYF. In nucleotides, the CDR3 is TGTGCCAGCAGCTCGGGGGGCCGGGAGACCCAGTACTTC.

The rearrangement uses TRBV29-1 and TRBJ2-7; TRBD1 matches at 8 bases. The ends lost 2 bases at V and 5 bases at J; junction bases unmatched: 2. In germline, CDR1 is SQVTM, CDR2 ANQGSEA. The CDR3 is made up of 12 amino acids. CDR3 residues: CSVEQGADEQYF. The CDR3 DNA reads TGCAGCGTTGAACAGGGGGCCGACGAGCAGTACTTC.

The chain has TRBV28 and TRBJ2-7; the D is unclear. Trimming removed 2 bases at V and 0 bases at J, with 11 bases between. Looked up from germline, CDR1 is MDHEN and CDR2 is SYDVKM. The CDR3 spans 15 residues. CDR3 protein: CASSLNPLSSYEQYF. CDR3 DNA: TGTGCCAGCAGTTTAAATCCCCTCAGCTCCTACGAGCAGTACTTC.

The gene calls are TRBV29-1 and TRBJ2-1, with a tentative D call TRBD2 (6 bases). The CDR3 covers 10 residues. The V gene lost 8 bases and the J gene lost 6 bases, with 8 bases spanning the gap. The germline gives CDR1 SQVTM, CDR2 ANQGSEA. The CDR3 here is CSSTSNEQFF. CDR3 in DNA: TGCAGCTCGACTAGCAATGAGCAGTTCTTC.

The CDR3, as DNA: TGCGCCAGCAGCCAAGGGGCACAAAGCACAGATACGCAGTATTTT. Translated: CASSQGAQSTDTQYF. The chain couples TRBV4-3 to TRBJ2-3; D uncertain. From germline, CDR1 is LGHNA and CDR2 YSLEER. The ends were cut back, 1 base at V and 0 bases at J, with 8 bases in the middle. The CDR3 covers 15 residues.

The rearrangement links TRBV18 to TRBJ2-1; D ambiguous. Germline V gene data show CDR1 as KGHSH and CDR2 as LQKENI. This CDR3 spans 12 amino acids. The ends were cut back, 5 bases at V and 5 bases at J, with 7 bases in the middle. The CDR3 loop reads CASSSVNNEQFF. The CDR3 DNA follows: TGTGCCAGCTCATCCGTAAACAATGAGCAGTTCTTC.

The chain uses TRBV4-1 and TRBJ1-2, with TRBD1 matching 7 bases. Germline CDR1 reads MGHRA; CDR2 reads YSYEKL. The CDR3 is 14 amino acids. Trimming cost V 6 bases and J 4 bases; bases outside gene matches: 8. The CDR3: CASSPGQAPYGYTF. As DNA, the CDR3 is TGCGCCAGCAGTCCTGGACAGGCACCCTATGGCTACACCTTC.

CDR3 loop: CASSLTTGANTEAFF. DNA of the CDR3: TGTGCCAGCAGCCTTACGACAGGGGCGAACACTGAAGCTTTCTTT. This chain links TRBV7-6 with TRBJ1-1, with TRBD1 matching over 8 bases. Germline loops: CDR1 SGHVS, CDR2 FNYEAQ. The CDR3 runs to 15 residues. After removal of 5 bases from V and 1 base from J, the junction contained 6 bases not matched to a gene.

A remark on this clone: An end of the junction differs from the germline gene, which may be a read error. This chain joins TRBV7-7 and TRBJ2-2; 7 nucleotides align to TRBD1. CDR3 length equals 14 residues. Germline V gives CDR1 SSHAT, CDR2 FNYEAQ (reference sequence). CDR3 sequence reads: CASSRRQGTGELFF. Written as DNA, the CDR3 is TGTGCTAGCAGCCGTCGACAGGGAACCGGGGAGCTGTTTTTT.

J is TRBJ2-3 and V is TRBV25-1; 8 bases agree with TRBD2. The V gene's germline CDR1 is MGHDK and CDR2 SYGVNS. Trimming took 8 bases from V and 5 from J; bases not matched to a gene: 3. The CDR3 is 12 residues long. CDR3 in DNA: TGTGCCAGCCAAAGCGGGGGAGATACGCAGTATTTT. Translation gives CASQSGGDTQYF.

The CDR3 bases are TGTGCCAGCAGCTTAGGAGGTTGGACCGGGGAGCTGTTTTTT. This sequence encodes CASSLGGWTGELFF. The chain couples TRBV7-2 to TRBJ2-2; the D is unclear. V was clipped by 1 base and J by 5 bases, with 8 bases between them. Germline CDR1 SGHTA, CDR2 FQGNSA. This CDR3 comprises 14 residues.

V usage is TRBV4-1 and J usage is TRBJ1-1, with D possibly being TRBD1 (6 bases). This CDR3 is built from 14 residues. Germline values: CDR1 MGHRA, CDR2 YSYEKL. The ends were cut back, 4 bases at V and 5 bases at J, with 14 bases in the middle. The CDR3 sequence is CASSPPSTGTEAFF. The CDR3, as DNA: TGCGCCAGCAGCCCCCCTTCGACAGGAACTGAAGCTTTCTTT.

The chain combines TRBV18 with TRBJ1-6; 9 bases are a match to TRBD1. The V gene's germline CDR1 is KGHSH and CDR2 LQKENI. J gave up 10 bases and V 1 base, and 8 bases lay outside the gene matches. The CDR3 is made up of 16 amino acids. The CDR3 loop reads CASSPLAQGAGSPLHF. The CDR3 DNA follows: TGTGCCAGCTCACCACTTGCACAGGGGGCAGGATCACCCCTCCACTTT.

The chain joins TRBV6-5 to TRBJ2-1; D perhaps matches TRBD2 (6 bases). The CDR3 runs 16 residues. Germline CDR1 reads MNHEY; CDR2 reads SVGAGI. The V gene lost 4 bases and the J gene lost 10 bases, with 23 bases spanning the gap. CDR3 DNA: TGTGCCAGCAGTTTAGTCTTGTCGGCGGGGTCGGGAGAGCAGTTCTTC. Translation gives CASSLVLSAGSGEQFF.

The gene calls are TRBV4-3 and TRBJ1-3; 10 bases line up with TRBD1. Trimming at V came to 6 bases and at J to 6 bases, leaving 5 bases not matched to a gene. The CDR3 contains 14 residues. Per germline, CDR1 LGHNA and CDR2 YSLEER. The CDR3, as DNA: TGCGCCAGCAGTCAGGACAGGGGGATAAACACCATATATTTT. Protein sequence: CASSQDRGINTIYF.

This chain uses TRBV27 with TRBJ2-3; weak D call: TRBD1 (8 bases). CDR3 length: 18 amino acids. Trimming pared 5 bases from V and 1 base from J, leaving 22 bases between. In germline, CDR1 is MNHEY, CDR2 SMNVEV (reference sequence). CDR3 amino acids: CASSPLSWTGRGTDTQYF. The DNA of the CDR3 is TGTGCCAGCAGTCCCCTAAGTTGGACAGGGAGGGGCACAGATACGCAGTATTTT.

V is TRBV24-1 and J is TRBJ2-7, with 12 bases lining up with TRBD1. The CDR3 sequence is 15 residues long. Germline V gene lookup returns CDR1 KGHDR and CDR2 SFDVKD. Trimming at V came to 7 bases and at J to 4 bases, leaving 7 bases not matched to a gene. The CDR3 loop reads CATSPGQGARYEQYF. The CDR3 coding sequence is TGTGCCACCAGCCCGGGACAGGGGGCGCGTTACGAGCAGTACTTC.

As DNA, the CDR3 is TGTGCCTGGAGTACCGGGACAGGGCTCTTATTCTCTGGAAACACCATATATTTT. It translates to CAWSTGTGLLFSGNTIYF. J is TRBJ1-3 and V is TRBV30; 9 bases are a match to TRBD1. CDR3 length: 18 amino acids. V gave up 2 bases and J gave up 0 bases; unmatched junction bases: 11. The germline gives CDR1 GTSNPN, CDR2 SVGIG (reference sequence).

The chain combines TRBV7-3 with TRBJ1-5; D not certain. The CDR3 runs 15 residues. Trimming cost V 5 bases and J 1 base, with 12 bases left between them. Germline CDR1 SGHTA, CDR2 FQGTGA. The CDR3 reads CASSTPSSSNQPQHF. CDR3 coding DNA: TGTGCCAGCAGCACCCCCAGTTCAAGCAATCAGCCCCAGCATTTT.